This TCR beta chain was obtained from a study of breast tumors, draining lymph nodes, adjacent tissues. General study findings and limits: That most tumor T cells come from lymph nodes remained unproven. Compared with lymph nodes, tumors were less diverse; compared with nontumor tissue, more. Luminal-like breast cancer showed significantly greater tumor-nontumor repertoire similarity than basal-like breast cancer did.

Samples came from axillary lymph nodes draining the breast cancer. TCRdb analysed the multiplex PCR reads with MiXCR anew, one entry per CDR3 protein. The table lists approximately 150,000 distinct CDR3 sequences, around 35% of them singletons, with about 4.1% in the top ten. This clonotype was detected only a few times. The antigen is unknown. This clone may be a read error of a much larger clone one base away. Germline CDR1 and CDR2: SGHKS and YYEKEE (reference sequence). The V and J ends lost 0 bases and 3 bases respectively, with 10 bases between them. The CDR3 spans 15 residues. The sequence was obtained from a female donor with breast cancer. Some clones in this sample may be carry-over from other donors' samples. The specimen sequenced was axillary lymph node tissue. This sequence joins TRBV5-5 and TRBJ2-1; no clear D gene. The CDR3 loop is CASSLAGANYNEQFF. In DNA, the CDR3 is TGTGCCAGCAGCTTGGCGGGCGCGAACTACAATGAGCAGTTCTTC.